This TCR beta chain was obtained from a study of blood T cell repertoires in COVID-19. Germline assignment: CDR1 LGHDT and CDR2 YNNKEL (reference sequence). Trimming took 0 bases from V and 10 from J, leaving 10 bases between them. This CDR3 region has 13 residues. Authors' methods: Reference gene primer amplification gave nucleated cell count estimates. The protocol was immunoSEQ multiplex PCR, while the TCRdb copy is restricted to in-frame clones and leaves out a portion. That table is the source of V, J and clone size, and D and trimming were worked out from the DNA. The table includes about 98,000 clones, 86% detected once.

This TCR derives from a man aged 45-65 years with acute or convalescent COVID-19. Sample: peripheral blood. J is TRBJ2-1 and V is TRBV3-1 (or the pseudogene TRBV3-2); D uncertain. The CDR3 sequence is CASSQDQVSEQFF. The CDR3 DNA is TGTGCCAGCAGCCAAGATCAGGTTTCGGAGCAGTTCTTC.